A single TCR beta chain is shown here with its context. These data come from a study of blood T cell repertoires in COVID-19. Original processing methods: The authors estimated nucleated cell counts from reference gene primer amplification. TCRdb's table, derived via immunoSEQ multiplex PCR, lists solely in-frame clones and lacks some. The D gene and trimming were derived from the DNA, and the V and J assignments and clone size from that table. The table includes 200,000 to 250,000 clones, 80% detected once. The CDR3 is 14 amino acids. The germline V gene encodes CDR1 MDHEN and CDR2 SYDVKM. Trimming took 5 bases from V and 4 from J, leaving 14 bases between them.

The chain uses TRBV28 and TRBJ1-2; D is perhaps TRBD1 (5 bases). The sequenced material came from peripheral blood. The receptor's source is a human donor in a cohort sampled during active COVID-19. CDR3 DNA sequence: TGTGCCAGCAGTCTGACAGCCTCCTCCTATGGCTACACCTTC. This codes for CASSLTASSYGYTF.